This T cell receptor (beta chain) was identified during a study of blood T cell repertoires in COVID-19. This table comes from immunoSEQ multiplex PCR, and its TCRdb copy is limited to in-frame clones, with some not included. This sample yields around 150,000 clones, of which approximately 90% are seen a single time; about 3.9% belongs to the top ten. The CDR3 extends over 13 amino acids. The V segment lost 3 bases and the J segment 10 bases; nucleotides outside the gene matches: 6. The germline gives CDR1 MDHEN, CDR2 SYDVKM. Sequencing was done on a sample of peripheral blood. This chain joins TRBV28 and TRBJ1-1; TRBD1 aligns across 9 bases. This TCR was recovered from a woman in her sixties who had recovered from COVID-19. CDR3 sequence: CASSLRQGGLAFF. DNA for the CDR3: TGTGCCAGCAGTTTGAGACAGGGGGGGTTAGCTTTCTTT.